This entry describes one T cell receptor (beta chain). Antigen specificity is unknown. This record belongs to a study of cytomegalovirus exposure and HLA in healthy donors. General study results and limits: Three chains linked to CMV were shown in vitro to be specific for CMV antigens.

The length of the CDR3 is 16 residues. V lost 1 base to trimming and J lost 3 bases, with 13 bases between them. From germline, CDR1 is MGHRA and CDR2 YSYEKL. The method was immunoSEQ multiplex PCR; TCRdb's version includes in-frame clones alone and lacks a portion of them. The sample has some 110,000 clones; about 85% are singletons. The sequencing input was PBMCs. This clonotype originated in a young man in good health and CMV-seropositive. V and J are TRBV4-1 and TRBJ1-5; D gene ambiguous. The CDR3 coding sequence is TGCGCCAGCAGCCAAGTTATTTCAGTCCTCAATCAGCCCCAGCATTTT. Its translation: CASSQVISVLNQPQHF.